This TCR beta chain was retrieved from a study of T-cell reconstitution after alpha-beta-depleted transplantation in children. This clonotype has just a few counts. Unique molecular identifiers were used in preparing the TCRbeta library. TCRdb reprocessed the PCR reads with MiXCR, giving one entry per CDR3 protein. The sample records roughly 350,000 distinct CDR3 sequences, 15% to 20% being singletons. V lost 4 bases and J 7 bases, leaving 19 bases between the germline ends. This CDR3 region has 16 residues. Germline V gene sequence: CDR1 MGHRA, CDR2 YSYEKL. This material consisted of PBMCs, mostly from graft donor cells, taken 360 days after TCRalphabeta/CD19-depleted stem cell transplant. The origin of this receptor is a male patient aged 2 to 10 who had a stem cell transplant for acute lymphoblastic leukemia, so the T cells may come from the graft donor. The genes are TRBV4-1 and TRBJ1-4, with D perhaps matching TRBD1 (6 bases). CDR3 sequence reads: CASSPYPGGSGEKLFF. CDR3 DNA sequence: TGCGCCAGCAGCCCCTACCCCGGGGGCTCGGGTGAAAAACTGTTTTTT.